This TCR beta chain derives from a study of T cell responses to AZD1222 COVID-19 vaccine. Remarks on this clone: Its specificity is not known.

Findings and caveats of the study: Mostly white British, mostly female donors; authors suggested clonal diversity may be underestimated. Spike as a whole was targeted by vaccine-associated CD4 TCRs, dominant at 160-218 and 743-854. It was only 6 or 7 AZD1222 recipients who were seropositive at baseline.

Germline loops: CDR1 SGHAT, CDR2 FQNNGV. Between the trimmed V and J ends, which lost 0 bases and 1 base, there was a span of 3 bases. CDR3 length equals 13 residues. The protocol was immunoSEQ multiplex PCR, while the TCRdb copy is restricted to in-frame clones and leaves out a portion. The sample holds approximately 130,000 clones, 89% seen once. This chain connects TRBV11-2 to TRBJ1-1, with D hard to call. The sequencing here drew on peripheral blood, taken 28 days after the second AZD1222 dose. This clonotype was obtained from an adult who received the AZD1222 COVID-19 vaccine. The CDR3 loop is CASSLDRNTEAFF. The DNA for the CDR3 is TGTGCCAGCAGCTTAGACAGGAACACTGAAGCTTTCTTT.